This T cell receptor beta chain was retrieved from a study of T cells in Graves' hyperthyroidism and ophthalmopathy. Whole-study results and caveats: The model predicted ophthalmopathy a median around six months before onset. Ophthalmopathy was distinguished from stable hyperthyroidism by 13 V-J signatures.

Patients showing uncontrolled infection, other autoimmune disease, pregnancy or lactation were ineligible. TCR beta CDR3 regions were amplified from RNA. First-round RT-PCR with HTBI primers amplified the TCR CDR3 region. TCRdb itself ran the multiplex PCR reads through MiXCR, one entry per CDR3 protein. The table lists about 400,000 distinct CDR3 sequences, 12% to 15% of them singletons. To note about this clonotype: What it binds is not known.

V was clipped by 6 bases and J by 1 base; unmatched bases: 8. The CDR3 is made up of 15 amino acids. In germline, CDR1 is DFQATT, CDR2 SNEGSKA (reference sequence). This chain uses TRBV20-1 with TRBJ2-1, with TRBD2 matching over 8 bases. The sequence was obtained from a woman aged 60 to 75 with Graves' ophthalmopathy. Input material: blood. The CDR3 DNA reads TGCAGTGCGAACCCAAGCGGGAGTTCCTACAATGAGCAGTTCTTC. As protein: CSANPSGSSYNEQFF.